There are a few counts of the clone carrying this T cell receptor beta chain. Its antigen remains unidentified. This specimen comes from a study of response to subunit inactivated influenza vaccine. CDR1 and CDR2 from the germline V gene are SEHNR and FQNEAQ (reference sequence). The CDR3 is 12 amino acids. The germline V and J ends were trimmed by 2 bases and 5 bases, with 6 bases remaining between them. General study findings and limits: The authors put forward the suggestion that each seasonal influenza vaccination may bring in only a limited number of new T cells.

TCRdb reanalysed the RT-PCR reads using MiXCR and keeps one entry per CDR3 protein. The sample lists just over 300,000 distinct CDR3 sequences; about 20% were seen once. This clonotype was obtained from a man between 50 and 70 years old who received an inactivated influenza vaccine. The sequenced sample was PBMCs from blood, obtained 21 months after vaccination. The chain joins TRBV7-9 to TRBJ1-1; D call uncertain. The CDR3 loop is CASSLKGTEAFF. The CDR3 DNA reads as TGTGCCAGCAGCTTAAAGGGTACTGAAGCTTTCTTT.